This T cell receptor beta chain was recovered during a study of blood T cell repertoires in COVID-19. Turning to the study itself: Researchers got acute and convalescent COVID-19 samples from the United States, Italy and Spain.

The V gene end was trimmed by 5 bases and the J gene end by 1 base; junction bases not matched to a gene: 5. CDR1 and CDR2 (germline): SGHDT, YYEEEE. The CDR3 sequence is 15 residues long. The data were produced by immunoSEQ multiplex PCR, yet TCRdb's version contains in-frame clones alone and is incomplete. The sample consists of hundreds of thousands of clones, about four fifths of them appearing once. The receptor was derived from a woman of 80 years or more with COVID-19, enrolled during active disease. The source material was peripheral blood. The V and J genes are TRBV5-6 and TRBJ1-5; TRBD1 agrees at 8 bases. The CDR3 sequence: CASSRQGLSNQPQHF. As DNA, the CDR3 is TGTGCCAGCAGTCGACAGGGGTTAAGCAATCAGCCCCAGCATTTT.